This T cell receptor (beta chain) originates from a study of cytomegalovirus exposure and HLA in healthy donors. Regarding this clone: Its antigen is unidentified.

V gave up 8 bases and J gave up 0 bases; unmatched junction bases: 4. The CDR3 contains 14 residues. Germline V gene data show CDR1 as MNHNS and CDR2 as SASEGT. The PCR contained 60 Vbeta and 13 Jbeta primers. Assay: immunoSEQ multiplex PCR; the TCRdb copy retains only in-frame clones and omits some. The sample has about 120,000 clones, 60% to 85% seen once. Those who donated were healthy bone marrow donors. Study observations and caveats: Information on immune exposure was restricted to one variable (CMV serostatus). In a later analysis, CMV-associated beta chains were mostly HLA-associated, it appeared. Researchers catalogued around 150 TCR beta chains as cytomegalovirus-associated.

This receptor was identified in a female donor in good health and CMV-seronegative. The chain combines TRBV6-1 with TRBJ1-3; 7 bases match TRBD1. The specimen sequenced was PBMCs. The CDR3 bases are TGTGCCAGCGAAGACAGGGACTCTGGAAACACCATATATTTT. Translating it yields CASEDRDSGNTIYF.